This TCR beta chain is from a study of chemoradiotherapy in HPV16-positive cancers. Using immunoSEQ multiplex PCR, the repertoire was profiled, and TCRdb retains in-frame clones only, with some absent. The sample carries roughly 34,000 clones, around 87% recorded once. The specimen comprised blood, sampled from a patient who underwent chemoradiotherapy. The TCR sequence derives from a human donor with HPV-associated anogenital cancer.

CDR3 in DNA: TGTGCCAGTAGGCTTAGTTCAGGGGCCAAGAACACTGAAGCTTTCTTT. Amino acids: CASRLSSGAKNTEAFF. The rearrangement links TRBV19 to TRBJ1-1; D might be TRBD1 (6 bases). The V and J ends lost 6 bases and 1 base respectively, with 18 bases between them. The CDR3 extends over 16 amino acids. CDR1 is LNHDA and CDR2 is SQIVND in the germline V gene (reference sequence).